Presented here are 4 T cell receptor beta chains from one specimen sequenced in a study of T cell responses to AZD1222 COVID-19 vaccine. Assay used: immunoSEQ multiplex PCR; TCRdb lists only in-frame clones, some missing. The table has 90,000 to 100,000 clones, around 89% seen once. This sample comprised peripheral blood, obtained on day 0 of AZD1222 vaccination. These receptors came from an adult in good health.

The rearrangement links TRBV7-8 to TRBJ1-4, with TRBD1 as a possible D gene (5 bases). CDR1 and CDR2 (germline): SGHVS, FQNEAQ. The CDR3 sequence is 12 residues long. With 3 bases removed from V and 8 bases from J, the gap between germline ends came to 7 bases. The CDR3 reads CASSFGDEKLFF. The CDR3 region has the DNA TGTGCCAGCAGCTTCGGGGACGAAAAACTGTTTTTT.

The chain carries TRBV10-3 and TRBJ2-7, with 8 nucleotides matching TRBD2. Germline assignment: CDR1 ENHRY and CDR2 SYGVKD. Unmatched junction bases numbered 9, after V lost 3 bases and J lost 2 bases. This CDR3 contains 16 residues. For the CDR3, the DNA is TGTGCCATCAGTGATTTCACGGCGGGAGGAGCCTACGAGCAGTACTTC. It encodes CAISDFTAGGAYEQYF.

This clone was counted a single time. The chain is built from TRBV27 and TRBJ2-1; D is ambiguous. In germline, CDR1 is MNHEY, CDR2 SMNVEV (reference sequence). The CDR3 totals 12 residues. V lost 4 bases, J lost 7 bases, and 8 bases lay in between. The CDR3 sequence is CASSSDRNEQFF. In nucleotides, the CDR3 is TGTGCCAGCAGTTCAGATCGAAATGAGCAGTTCTTC.

V is TRBV3-1 (or the pseudogene TRBV3-2) and J is TRBJ2-2, with 8 bases lining up with TRBD2. V was pared by 3 bases and J by 3 bases, with 0 bases of the junction left unmatched. The CDR3 spans 14 residues. Germline V gene lookup returns CDR1 LGHDT and CDR2 YNNKEL (reference sequence). The CDR3, as DNA: TGTGCCAGCAGCCAGCGGGGGGACACCGGGGAGCTGTTTTTT. It specifies CASSQRGDTGELFF.